This T cell receptor beta chain appears in the sequencing data of a study of blood T cell repertoires in COVID-19. Study overall: The samples span acute and convalescent COVID-19 from the United States, Italy and Spain. T cells, B-cell-depleted T cells, or PBMCs provided the cDNA or gDNA that served as material.

The CDR3 is 17 amino acids. Trimming at V came to 4 bases and at J to 7 bases, leaving 17 bases not matched to a gene. Per the germline V gene, CDR1 is SGHDT and CDR2 is YYEEEE. Under the authors' procedure: Estimated nucleated cell counts came from reference gene primer amplification. The data were produced by immunoSEQ multiplex PCR, yet TCRdb's version contains in-frame clones alone and is incomplete. Clonal size and the V and J genes are those of that table, whereas D and trimming came from the DNA. Found here are about 140,000 clones, approximately 81% of them singletons; the top ten hold 2.6%. This sequence originates from a human donor with acute or convalescent COVID-19. The donor label of this sample is uncertain. The sample was peripheral blood. This chain connects TRBV5-6 to TRBJ2-1; 7 nucleotides match TRBD2. CDR3 region: CASSPPSGLAAKNEQFF. CDR3 nucleotide sequence: TGTGCCAGCAGCCCGCCATCAGGGCTAGCGGCCAAGAATGAGCAGTTCTTC.